Presented here are 11 T cell receptor beta chains from one specimen sequenced in a study of T cell responses to AZD1222 COVID-19 vaccine. Assay: immunoSEQ multiplex PCR; the TCRdb copy retains only in-frame clones and omits some. The sample consists of roughly 80,000 clones, roughly 90% of them appearing once. Sequenced here: peripheral blood, sampled 28 days after the second AZD1222 dose. The receptors here all came from an adult who received the AZD1222 COVID-19 vaccine.

The J gene is TRBJ1-1, the V gene TRBV6-5; D perhaps matches TRBD1 (5 bases). There are 15 residues in the CDR3. Germline CDR1 is MNHEY and CDR2 is SVGAGI. V shed 1 base and J shed 0 bases, with 9 bases lying between them. The CDR3 DNA reads TGTGCCAGCAGTTACTTGGACACATTGAACACTGAAGCTTTCTTT. Translation gives CASSYLDTLNTEAFF.

The rearrangement links TRBV9 to TRBJ2-2; D ambiguous. CDR3 length: 15 residues. The V and J ends lost 4 bases and 5 bases respectively, with 15 bases between them. Germline V gives CDR1 SGDLS, CDR2 YYNGEE. As DNA, the CDR3 is TGTGCCAGCAGCTTGGTGGGCCTGGATACCGGGGAGCTGTTTTTT. Protein product: CASSLVGLDTGELFF.

The chain recombines TRBV27 with TRBJ2-1, with a possible D match to TRBD2 (7 bases). This CDR3 is built from 15 residues. The V end lost 2 bases, the J end lost 6 bases, and 14 bases lay between the germline ends. CDR1 and CDR2 from the germline V gene are MNHEY and SMNVEV (reference sequence). The CDR3 region is CASSLLGGLVNEQFF. DNA for the CDR3: TGTGCCAGCAGTTTACTCGGGGGGCTAGTCAATGAGCAGTTCTTC.

This clone turned up a few times. The V call is TRBV28, the J call TRBJ2-7; D not resolved. This CDR3 is built from 13 residues. Germline CDR1 is MDHEN and CDR2 is SYDVKM. The V and J ends lost 3 bases and 3 bases respectively, with 9 bases between them. The CDR3 DNA reads TGTGCCAGCAGTTTTGACATGGTCTACGAGCAGTACTTC. It codes for CASSFDMVYEQYF.

The CDR3 bases are TGTGCCAGCAGCTTAAGAGGACAGGTTGGGGTTTCTGGGGCCAACGTCCTGACTTTC. As protein: CASSLRGQVGVSGANVLTF. The chain combines TRBV7-3 with TRBJ2-6, with TRBD1 identical over 7 bases. The CDR3 is 19 amino acids. Per the germline V gene, CDR1 is SGHTA and CDR2 is FQGTGA. V shed 1 base and J 1 base; nucleotides not matched to a gene: 10.

The J gene is TRBJ1-2, the V gene TRBV2; D remains ambiguous. The germline CDR1 and CDR2 sequences are SNHLY and FYNNEI. The CDR3 has 15 amino acids. V dropped 0 bases and J dropped 8 bases, with 16 bases sitting between them. CDR3 sequence: CASSEASSRQRGYTF. The CDR3 DNA follows: TGTGCCAGCAGTGAAGCGAGTTCGAGGCAGCGGGGCTACACCTTC.

This chain connects TRBV7-9 to TRBJ1-4; the match to TRBD1 covers 8 bases. From germline, CDR1 is SEHNR and CDR2 FQNEAQ (reference sequence). With V trimmed by 6 bases and J by 5 bases, 8 bases remained unmatched. The CDR3 loop spans 15 amino acids. The DNA for the CDR3 is TGTGCCAGCAGGGGAACGGGACAGGACAATGAAAAACTGTTTTTT. Its translation is CASRGTGQDNEKLFF.

The V and J genes are TRBV4-3 and TRBJ2-4, with 7 bases fitting TRBD1. V shed 0 bases, J shed 4 bases, and the junction held 6 bases outside the gene matches. The CDR3 extends over 16 amino acids. Germline V CDR1 and CDR2: LGHNA, YSLEER. This CDR3 reads CASSQDSETGKNIQYF. The CDR3 DNA reads as TGCGCCAGCAGCCAAGATTCAGAGACAGGGAAAAACATTCAGTACTTC.

The gene calls are TRBV28 and TRBJ1-5; 8 bases match TRBD1. V shed 5 bases and J 3 bases; nucleotides not matched to a gene: 6. Germline V gene sequence: CDR1 MDHEN, CDR2 SYDVKM. CDR3 length equals 15 residues. CDR3 DNA sequence: TGTGCCAGCAGTAGTGGACAGGGAAACAATCAGCCCCAGCATTTT. This sequence encodes CASSSGQGNNQPQHF.

The table lists this clone with a few counts. This sequence joins TRBV28 and TRBJ1-5; D not resolved. Germline lookup yields CDR1 MDHEN and CDR2 SYDVKM. The germline V and J ends were trimmed by 2 bases and 7 bases, with 12 bases remaining between them. CDR3 length: 14 residues. The DNA for the CDR3 is TGTGCCAGCAGTTTAGGGCCCGGGGTGCAGCCCCAGCATTTT. This gives the protein CASSLGPGVQPQHF.

The chain employs TRBV7-9 and TRBJ2-7; 8 nucleotides agree with TRBD1. J lost 7 bases, V lost 6 bases, and 14 bases had no gene match. Germline V gene lookup returns CDR1 SEHNR and CDR2 FQNEAQ (reference sequence). The CDR3 has 15 residues. CDR3 loop: CASSSAGTGGGEQYF. The CDR3 DNA reads as TGTGCCAGCAGTTCCGCCGGGACAGGAGGAGGGGAGCAGTACTTC.